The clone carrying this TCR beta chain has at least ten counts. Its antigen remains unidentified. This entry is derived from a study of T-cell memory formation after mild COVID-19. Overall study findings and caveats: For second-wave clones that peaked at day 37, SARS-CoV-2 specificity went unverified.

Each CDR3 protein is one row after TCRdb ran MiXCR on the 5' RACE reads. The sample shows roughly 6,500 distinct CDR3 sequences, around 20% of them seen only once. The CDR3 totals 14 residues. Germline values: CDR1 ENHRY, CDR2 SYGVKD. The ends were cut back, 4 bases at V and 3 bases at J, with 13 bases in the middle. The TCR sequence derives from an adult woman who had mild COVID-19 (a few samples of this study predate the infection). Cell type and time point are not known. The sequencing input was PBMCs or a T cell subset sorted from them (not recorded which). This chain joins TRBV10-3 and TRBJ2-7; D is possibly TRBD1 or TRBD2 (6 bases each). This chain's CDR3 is CAISVGGPYYEQYF. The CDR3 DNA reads TGTGCCATCAGTGTTGGGGGGCCGTACTACGAGCAGTACTTC.